This T cell receptor (beta chain) originates from a study of blood T cell repertoires in COVID-19. Turning to the study itself: The United States, Italy and Spain provided the acute and convalescent COVID-19 samples. T cells, B-cell-depleted T cells, or PBMCs supplied cDNA or gDNA.

Profiling relied on immunoSEQ multiplex PCR, and the TCRdb table lists in-frame clones only, not all of them. The table shows about 140,000 clones, with 88% occurring only once. Germline values: CDR1 LNHDA, CDR2 SQIVND (reference sequence). The V gene end was trimmed by 7 bases and the J gene end by 4 bases; junction bases not matched to a gene: 2. The CDR3 is 13 amino acids. The sequencing input was peripheral blood. This chain joins TRBV19 and TRBJ2-2, with 8 bases that match TRBD1. The receptor's source is a man in his sixties with active or convalescent COVID-19. CDR3 nucleotide sequence: TGTGCCAGTACCAGGGGGCTCACCGGGGAGCTGTTTTTT. Translating gives CASTRGLTGELFF.